These 21 T cell receptor beta chains share one sample of origin, sequenced in a study of shared T cell receptors in the human thymus (dated by TCRdb to 2020 to 2022). Library prep was done by the immunoSEQ multiplex PCR assay. TCRdb took this table from immuneACCESS and kept in-frame rearrangements with V and J called. Such tables lack part of the clones; where checked against another copy, unresolved V genes explain under half of the gap, and the rest is unexplained. The sample has 450,000 to 650,000 clones on record, around 78% of them singletons. More than 0.01% of the sample comes from the top ten. The same sample was also used in a study of human thymus T cells.

Sequenced: thymocytes. These receptors all come from a boy in the first two years of life with a congenital heart defect. Donor details come from another sample of the same person, matched by shared clones.

V is TRBV23-1 and J is TRBJ1-4; D not resolved. TRBV23-1 is labeled an ORF, and its function is uncertain. V lost 7 bases and J lost 8, with 20 bases in between. The CDR3 consists of 15 residues. CDR3 nucleotide sequence: TGCGCCAGCAATCTCGGGTCCCCCCTTCGGGAAAAACTGTTTTTT. It specifies CASNLGSPLREKLFF.

This clone was observed a single time. The rearrangement links TRBV6-5 to TRBJ2-2; TRBD2 agrees at 9 bases. The CDR3 sequence is 15 residues long. The J segment lost 3 bases and the V segment lost 4 bases, leaving 3 bases of the junction unmatched. Germline V gene lookup returns CDR1 MNHEY and CDR2 SVGAGI. In DNA, the CDR3 is TGTGCCAGCAGTTTAGCGGGAGCCCACACCGGGGAGCTGTTTTTT. Protein product: CASSLAGAHTGELFF.

The chain employs TRBV25-1 and TRBJ2-1; 9 bases map to TRBD2. In germline, CDR1 is MGHDK, CDR2 SYGVNS. After removal of 6 bases from V and 5 bases from J, the junction contained 11 bases not matched to a gene. The CDR3 is 16 amino acids. CDR3 loop: CASRALSGRLNNEQFF. CDR3 in DNA: TGTGCCAGCAGGGCCCTGAGCGGGAGGTTAAACAATGAGCAGTTCTTC.

V and J are TRBV25-1 and TRBJ2-5; D gene uncertain. The DNA matches TRBJ2-7 better at its end, which makes the J call doubtful. Germline V gene sequence: CDR1 MGHDK, CDR2 SYGVNS. This CDR3 region has 13 residues. In DNA, the CDR3 is TGTGCCAGCAGTGATCGTAGAGTCTACGAGCAGTACTTC. Protein sequence: CASSDRRVYEQYF.

This clone appeared once. Written as DNA, the CDR3 is TGTGCCAGCAGCCAAGTAGGCAGGGAACCCTCCTACAATGAGCAGTTCTTC. It encodes CASSQVGREPSYNEQFF. The chain carries TRBV4-2 and TRBJ2-1; possible D gene TRBD1, 5 bases. Trimming took off 1 base at V and 0 bases at J, with 13 bases between the two ends. There are 17 residues in the CDR3. Germline CDR1 is LGHNA and CDR2 is YNFKEQ.

The chain has TRBV6-6 and TRBJ1-2; no definite D call. The CDR3 is 13 residues long. With 2 bases removed from V and 4 bases from J, the gap between germline ends came to 8 bases. The germline gives CDR1 MNHNY, CDR2 SVGAGI (reference sequence). CDR3 DNA sequence: TGTGCCAGCAGTTACCGGGTAAGCTATGGCTACACCTTC. Translation: CASSYRVSYGYTF.

This clone was counted once. V gene TRBV7-9 combines with J gene TRBJ1-2; D may be TRBD1 (5 bases). The length of the CDR3 is 16 residues. CDR1 and CDR2 (germline): SEHNR, FQNEAQ (reference sequence). The germline V and J ends were trimmed by 3 bases and 6 bases, with 20 bases remaining between them. The CDR3 sequence is CASSFFIDRQNNGYTF. In DNA form, the CDR3 reads TGTGCCAGCAGCTTTTTTATCGACAGACAAAATAATGGCTACACCTTC.

The chain couples TRBV6-1 to TRBJ2-1, with D possibly matching TRBD1 (5 bases). The V and J ends lost 1 base and 3 bases respectively, with 13 bases between them. CDR3 size: 16 residues. Per germline, CDR1 MNHNS and CDR2 SASEGT. This CDR3 is CASSEGTTSDYNEQFF. CDR3 DNA sequence: TGTGCCAGCAGTGAAGGGACAACCTCAGACTACAATGAGCAGTTCTTC.

V and J are TRBV7-2 and TRBJ2-5; 11 bases are a match to TRBD1. Trimming removed 1 base from V and 5 bases from J; junction bases left unmatched: 9. There are 17 residues in the CDR3. Per germline, CDR1 SGHTA and CDR2 FQGNSA. Here the CDR3 DNA reads TGTGCCAGCAGCTTAGTGGCTCGGACAGGGGGCGACGAGACCCAGTACTTC. Protein product: CASSLVARTGGDETQYF.

This rearrangement joins TRBV7-2 to TRBJ2-3, with 12 positions matching TRBD1. CDR3 size: 19 residues. The junction had 7 bases not matched to a gene; V was cut back by 0 bases and J by 0 bases. The germline V gene has CDR1 SGHTA and CDR2 FQGNSA. The chain's CDR3 is CASSLAWGQGAASTDTQYF. CDR3 DNA sequence: TGTGCCAGCAGCTTAGCCTGGGGACAGGGGGCCGCCAGCACAGATACGCAGTATTTT. Complete variable domain (other parts from reference TRBV7-2 and TRBJ2-3): GAGVSQSPSNKVTEKGKDVELRCDPISGHTALYWYRQSLGQGLEFLIYFQGNSAPDKSGLPSDRFSAERTGGSVSTLTIQRTQQEDSAVYLCASSLAWGQGAASTDTQYFGPGTRLTVL.

The genes are TRBV19 and TRBJ2-7, with a tentative D call TRBD1 (6 bases). The germline CDR1 and CDR2 sequences are LNHDA and SQIVND (reference sequence). V was pared by 0 bases and J by 8 bases, with 11 bases between. The CDR3 runs 13 residues. The DNA for the CDR3 is TGTGCCAGTAGTATAGATTACAGGGCCCAGCAGTACTTC. Protein product: CASSIDYRAQQYF.

As for this clone: A junction boundary mismatches the germline segment, possibly from a read error. This sequence joins TRBV6-4 and TRBJ1-2, with D maybe TRBD1 (6 bases). CDR3 length: 13 amino acids. Germline CDR1 and CDR2: MRHNA and SNTAGT. CDR3 nucleotides: TGTGCCAGCCTCATCGGACAGCCCTATCGCTACACCTTC. This sequence encodes CASLIGQPYRYTF.

The CDR3 protein is CATARLATFPYEQYF. CDR3 bases: TGTGCCACCGCTCGTCTAGCGACCTTTCCCTACGAGCAGTACTTC. The rearrangement joins TRBV19 to TRBJ2-7; D is possibly TRBD2 (6 bases). The V end lost 10 bases, the J end lost 2 bases, and 21 bases lay between the germline ends. Germline V gene sequence: CDR1 LNHDA, CDR2 SQIVND (reference sequence). The CDR3 is 15 residues long.

The V and J genes are TRBV15 and TRBJ2-7; D is uncertain. This CDR3 contains 14 residues. Trimming removed 0 bases at V and 0 bases at J, with 6 bases between. Germline V CDR1 and CDR2: LNHNV, YYDKDF (reference sequence). The CDR3 protein is CATSRDLSSYEQYF. The CDR3 bases are TGTGCCACCAGCAGAGACCTGAGCTCCTACGAGCAGTACTTC.

This clone was picked up a small number of times. The chain couples TRBV11-2 to TRBJ2-7, with D maybe TRBD1 (5 bases). The CDR3 loop spans 14 amino acids. The V and J ends lost 5 bases and 2 bases respectively, with 13 bases between them. Germline V lookup: CDR1 SGHAT, CDR2 FQNNGV. This chain's CDR3 is CASSRRGLPYEQYF. The CDR3 nucleotides are TGTGCCAGCAGCCGTAGGGGCTTACCCTACGAGCAGTACTTC.

The rearrangement links TRBV27 to TRBJ1-2; D may be TRBD1 (5 bases). Trimming stripped 5 bases from V and 4 bases from J, with 20 bases between. Germline CDR1 reads MNHEY; CDR2 reads SMNVEV (reference sequence). The CDR3 totals 16 residues. The CDR3 DNA reads TGTGCCAGCAGTCCGGCCTTACATAGCGGGGGCTATGGCTACACCTTC. Protein sequence: CASSPALHSGGYGYTF.

About this clone: This specimen includes other DNA sequences encoding the same CDR3. V usage is TRBV19 and J usage is TRBJ2-7; 8 bases align to TRBD1. Germline assignment: CDR1 LNHDA and CDR2 SQIVND (reference sequence). The junction had 8 bases not matched to a gene; V was cut back by 5 bases and J by 2 bases. This CDR3 has 15 amino acids. CDR3: CASSVDRGRTYEQYF. CDR3 in DNA: TGTGCCAGTAGTGTTGACAGGGGTCGGACCTACGAGCAGTACTTC.

This clone was observed a handful of times. The chain combines TRBV11-2 with TRBJ2-1; D possibly corresponds to TRBD1 (6 bases). In germline, CDR1 is SGHAT, CDR2 FQNNGV. This CDR3 region has 13 residues. V lost 1 base, J lost 10 bases, and 11 bases lay in between. The chain's CDR3 is CASSLGTDGEQFF. Here the CDR3 DNA reads TGTGCCAGCAGCTTAGGGACAGATGGAGAGCAGTTCTTC.

The chain has TRBV29-1 and TRBJ2-3; D is ambiguous. The germline CDR1 and CDR2 sequences are SQVTM and ANQGSEA. The CDR3 covers 13 residues. Deletions cut 2 bases from V and 6 bases from J, with 12 bases between. The DNA of the CDR3 is TGCAGCGTTGAAAGAGGAGTGGCGGATACGCAGTATTTT. It encodes CSVERGVADTQYF.

The chain is built from TRBV9 and TRBJ2-1; a possible D gene is TRBD2 (6 bases). V lost 3 bases to trimming and J lost 0 bases, with 10 bases between them. The germline CDR1 and CDR2 sequences are SGDLS and YYNGEE. The CDR3 is made up of 15 amino acids. The CDR3 DNA sequence: TGTGCCAGCAGCGCATCGACTAGCTCCTACAATGAGCAGTTCTTC. This encodes CASSASTSSYNEQFF.

The chain carries TRBV28 and TRBJ2-4; 7 bases line up with TRBD2. Germline CDR1 is MDHEN and CDR2 is SYDVKM. The CDR3 runs 16 residues. After removal of 2 bases from V and 1 base from J, the junction contained 5 bases not matched to a gene. The CDR3 region has the DNA TGTGCCAGCAGTTTAGCTAGCGGAATCGCCAAAAACATTCAGTACTTC. Encoded protein: CASSLASGIAKNIQYF.